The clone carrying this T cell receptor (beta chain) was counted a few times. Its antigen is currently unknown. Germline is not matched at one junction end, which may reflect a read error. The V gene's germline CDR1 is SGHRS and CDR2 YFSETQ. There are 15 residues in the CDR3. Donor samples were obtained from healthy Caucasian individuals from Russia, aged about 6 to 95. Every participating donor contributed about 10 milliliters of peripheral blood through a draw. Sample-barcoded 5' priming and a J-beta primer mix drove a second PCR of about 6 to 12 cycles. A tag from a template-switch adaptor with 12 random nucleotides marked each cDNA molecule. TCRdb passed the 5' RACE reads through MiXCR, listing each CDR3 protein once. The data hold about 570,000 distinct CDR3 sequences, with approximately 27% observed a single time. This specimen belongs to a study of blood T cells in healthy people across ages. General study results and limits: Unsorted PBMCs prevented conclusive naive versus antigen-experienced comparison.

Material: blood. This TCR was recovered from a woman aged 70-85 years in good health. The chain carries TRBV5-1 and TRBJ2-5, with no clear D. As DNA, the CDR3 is TGCGCCAGCAGCTTGGGCTTATTGGACCAAAAGACCCAGTACTTC. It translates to CASSLGLLDQKTQYF. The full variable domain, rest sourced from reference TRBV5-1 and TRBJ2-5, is KAGVTQTPRYLIKTRGQQVTLSCSPISGHRSVSWYQQTPGQGLQFLFEYFSETQRNKGNFPGRFSGRQFSNSRSEMNVSTLELGDSALYLCASSLGLLDQKTQYFGPGTRLLVL.